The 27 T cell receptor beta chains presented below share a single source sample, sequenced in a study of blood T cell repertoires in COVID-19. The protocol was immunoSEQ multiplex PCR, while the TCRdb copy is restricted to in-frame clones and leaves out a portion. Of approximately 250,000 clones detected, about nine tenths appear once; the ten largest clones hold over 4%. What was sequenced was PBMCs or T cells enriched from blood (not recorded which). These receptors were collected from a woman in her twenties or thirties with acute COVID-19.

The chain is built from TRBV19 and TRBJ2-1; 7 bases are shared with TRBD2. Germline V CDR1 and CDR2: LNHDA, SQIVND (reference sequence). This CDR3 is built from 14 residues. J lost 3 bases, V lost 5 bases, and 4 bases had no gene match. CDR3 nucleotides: TGTGCCAGTAGTTTGCGGGAGAGCTACAATGAGCAGTTCTTC. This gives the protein CASSLRESYNEQFF.

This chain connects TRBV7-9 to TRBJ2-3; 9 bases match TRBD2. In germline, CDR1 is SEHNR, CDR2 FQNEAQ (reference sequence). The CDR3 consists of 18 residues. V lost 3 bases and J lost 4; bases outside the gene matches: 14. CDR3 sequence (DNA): TGTGCCAGCAGCTTGAGCCAGAGGACTAGCGAATGGGCAGATACGCAGTATTTT. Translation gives CASSLSQRTSEWADTQYF.

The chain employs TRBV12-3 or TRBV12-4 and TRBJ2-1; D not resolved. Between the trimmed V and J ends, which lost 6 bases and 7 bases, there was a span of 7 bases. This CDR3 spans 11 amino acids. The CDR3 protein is CASRVENEQFF. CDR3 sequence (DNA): TGTGCCAGCAGGGTAGAAAATGAGCAGTTCTTC.

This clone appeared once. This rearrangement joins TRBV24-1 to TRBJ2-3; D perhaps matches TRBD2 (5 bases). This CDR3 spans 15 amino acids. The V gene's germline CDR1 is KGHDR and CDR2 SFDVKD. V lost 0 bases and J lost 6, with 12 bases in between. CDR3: CATSDLQSGMDTQYF. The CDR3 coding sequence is TGTGCCACCAGTGATTTGCAATCGGGGATGGATACGCAGTATTTT.

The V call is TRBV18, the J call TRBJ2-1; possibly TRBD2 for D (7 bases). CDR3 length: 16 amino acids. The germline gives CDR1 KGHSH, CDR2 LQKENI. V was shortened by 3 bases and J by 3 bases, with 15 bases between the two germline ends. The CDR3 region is CASSPVGGPNYNEQFF. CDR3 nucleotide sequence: TGTGCCAGCTCACCCGTCGGGGGGCCCAACTACAATGAGCAGTTCTTC.

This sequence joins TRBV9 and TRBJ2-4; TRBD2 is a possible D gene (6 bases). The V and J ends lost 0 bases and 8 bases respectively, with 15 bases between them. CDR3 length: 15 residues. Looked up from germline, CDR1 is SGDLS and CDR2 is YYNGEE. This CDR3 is CASSVGQGGFDIQYF. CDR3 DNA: TGTGCCAGCAGCGTAGGGCAGGGAGGTTTTGACATTCAGTACTTC. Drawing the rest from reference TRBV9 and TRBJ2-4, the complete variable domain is DSGVTQTPKHLITATGQRVTLRCSPRSGDLSVYWYQQSLDQGLQFLIQYYNGEERAKGNILERFSAQQFPDLHSELNLSSLELGDSALYFCASSVGQGGFDIQYFGAGTRLSVL.

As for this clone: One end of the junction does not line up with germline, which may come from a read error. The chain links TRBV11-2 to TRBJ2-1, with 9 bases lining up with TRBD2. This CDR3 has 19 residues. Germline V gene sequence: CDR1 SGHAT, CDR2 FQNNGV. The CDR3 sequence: CASSLTLGAGTSSSNEQFF. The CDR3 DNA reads TGTGCCAGCAGCTTAACTCTTGGGGCTGGGACTAGCTCCTCCAATGAGCAGTTCTTC.

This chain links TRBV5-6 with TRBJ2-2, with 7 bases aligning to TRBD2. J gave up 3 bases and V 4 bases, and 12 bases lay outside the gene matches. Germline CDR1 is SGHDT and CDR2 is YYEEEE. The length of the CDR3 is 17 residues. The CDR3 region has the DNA TGTGCCAGCAGCATATCCCTCGGCGGACTAGACACCGGGGAGCTGTTTTTT. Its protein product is CASSISLGGLDTGELFF.

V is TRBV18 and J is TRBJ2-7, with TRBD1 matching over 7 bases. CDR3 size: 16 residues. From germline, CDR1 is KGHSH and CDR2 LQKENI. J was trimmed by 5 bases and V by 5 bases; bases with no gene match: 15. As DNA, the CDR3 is TGTGCCAGCTCATCCACAGGGGCGCAGCAGTTCAACGAGCAGTACTTC. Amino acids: CASSSTGAQQFNEQYF.

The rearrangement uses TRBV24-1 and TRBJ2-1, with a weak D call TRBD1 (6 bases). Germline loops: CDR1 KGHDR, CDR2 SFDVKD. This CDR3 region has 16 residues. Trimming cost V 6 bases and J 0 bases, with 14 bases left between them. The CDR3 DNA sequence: TGTGCCACCAGTCCAAAGGGGGTTAGCTCCTACAATGAGCAGTTCTTC. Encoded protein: CATSPKGVSSYNEQFF.

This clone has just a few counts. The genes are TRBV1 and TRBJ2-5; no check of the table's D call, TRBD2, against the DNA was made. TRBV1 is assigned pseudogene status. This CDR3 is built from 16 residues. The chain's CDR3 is CTSSHGVAGGEETQYF. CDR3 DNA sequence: TGCACCAGCAGCCATGGGGTAGCGGGAGGGGAGGAGACCCAGTACTTC.

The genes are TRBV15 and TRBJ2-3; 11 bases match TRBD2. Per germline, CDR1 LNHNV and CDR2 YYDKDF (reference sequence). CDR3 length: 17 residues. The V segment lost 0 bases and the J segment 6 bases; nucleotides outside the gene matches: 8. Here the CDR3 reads CATSRDLTSGMADTQYF. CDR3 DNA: TGTGCCACCAGCAGAGATTTGACTAGCGGGATGGCGGATACGCAGTATTTT.

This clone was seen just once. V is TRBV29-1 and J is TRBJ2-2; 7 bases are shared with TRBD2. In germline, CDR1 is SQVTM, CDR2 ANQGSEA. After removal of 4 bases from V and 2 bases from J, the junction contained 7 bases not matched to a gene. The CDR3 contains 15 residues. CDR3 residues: CSVGGLAANTGELFF. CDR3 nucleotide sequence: TGCAGCGTTGGAGGGCTAGCGGCAAACACCGGGGAGCTGTTTTTT.

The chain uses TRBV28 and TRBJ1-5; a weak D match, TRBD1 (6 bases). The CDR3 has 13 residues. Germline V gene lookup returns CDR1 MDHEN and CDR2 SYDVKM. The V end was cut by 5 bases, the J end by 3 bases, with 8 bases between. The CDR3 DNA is TGTGCCAGCAGTGGACAGTTCAATCAGCCCCAGCATTTT. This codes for CASSGQFNQPQHF.

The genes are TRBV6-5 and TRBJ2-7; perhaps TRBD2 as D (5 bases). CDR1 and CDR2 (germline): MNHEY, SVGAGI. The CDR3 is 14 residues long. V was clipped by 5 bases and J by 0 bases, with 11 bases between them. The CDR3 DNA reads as TGTGCCAGCAGTCCCCGGGGAGACTCCTACGAGCAGTACTTC. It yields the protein CASSPRGDSYEQYF.

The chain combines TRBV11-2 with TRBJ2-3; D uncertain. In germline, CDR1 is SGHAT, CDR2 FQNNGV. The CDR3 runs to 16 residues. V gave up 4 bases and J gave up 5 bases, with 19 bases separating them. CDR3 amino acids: CASSSRLFDNEDTQYF. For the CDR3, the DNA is TGTGCCAGCAGCTCCCGTTTGTTCGACAATGAAGATACGCAGTATTTT.

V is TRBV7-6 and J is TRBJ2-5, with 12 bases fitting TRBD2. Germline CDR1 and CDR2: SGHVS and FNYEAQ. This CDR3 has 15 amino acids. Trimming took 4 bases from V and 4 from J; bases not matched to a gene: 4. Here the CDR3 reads CASSSTSGSPETQYF. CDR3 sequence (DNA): TGTGCCAGCAGCTCGACTAGCGGGAGCCCAGAGACCCAGTACTTC.

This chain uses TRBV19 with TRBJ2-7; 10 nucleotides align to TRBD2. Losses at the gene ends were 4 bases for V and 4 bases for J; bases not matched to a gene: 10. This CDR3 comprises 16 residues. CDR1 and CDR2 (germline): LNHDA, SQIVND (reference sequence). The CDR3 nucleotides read TGTGCCAGTAGTAAGGCTAGCGGGAGCGGCGTTTACGAGCAGTACTTC. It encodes CASSKASGSGVYEQYF.

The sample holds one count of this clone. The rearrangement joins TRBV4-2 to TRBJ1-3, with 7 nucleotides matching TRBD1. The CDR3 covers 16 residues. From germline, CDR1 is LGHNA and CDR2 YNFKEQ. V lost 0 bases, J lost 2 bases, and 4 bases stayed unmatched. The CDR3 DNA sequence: TGTGCCAGCAGCCAAGATCTGGGGACAGCTGGAAACACCATATATTTT. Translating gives CASSQDLGTAGNTIYF.

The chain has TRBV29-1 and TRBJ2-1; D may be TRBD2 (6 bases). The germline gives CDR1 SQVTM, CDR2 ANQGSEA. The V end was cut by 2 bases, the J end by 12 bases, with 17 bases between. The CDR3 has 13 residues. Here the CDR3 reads CSVEPEAGTLQFF. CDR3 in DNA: TGCAGCGTTGAACCGGAGGCCGGGACTTTGCAGTTCTTC.

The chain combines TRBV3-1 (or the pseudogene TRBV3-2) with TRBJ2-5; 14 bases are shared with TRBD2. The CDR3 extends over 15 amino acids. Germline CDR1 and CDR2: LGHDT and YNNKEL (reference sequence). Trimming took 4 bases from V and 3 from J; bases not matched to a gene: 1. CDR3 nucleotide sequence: TGTGCCAGCAGCCCGGGACTAGCGGGAGAAGAGACCCAGTACTTC. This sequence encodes CASSPGLAGEETQYF.

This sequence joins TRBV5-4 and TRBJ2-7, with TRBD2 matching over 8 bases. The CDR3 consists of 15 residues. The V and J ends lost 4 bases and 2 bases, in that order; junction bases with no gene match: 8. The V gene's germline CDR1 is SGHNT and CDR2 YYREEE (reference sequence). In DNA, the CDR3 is TGTGCCAGCAGCCCGATAGCGGGGCCTACCTACGAGCAGTACTTC. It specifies CASSPIAGPTYEQYF.

For the CDR3, the DNA is TGTGCCAGCAGCTCCTTCTCCTACGAGCAGTACTTC. Protein product: CASSSFSYEQYF. The rearrangement uses TRBV5-6 and TRBJ2-7; D is ambiguous. Germline CDR1 SGHDT, CDR2 YYEEEE. V shed 3 bases and J shed 0 bases, with 4 bases lying between them. CDR3 size: 12 residues.

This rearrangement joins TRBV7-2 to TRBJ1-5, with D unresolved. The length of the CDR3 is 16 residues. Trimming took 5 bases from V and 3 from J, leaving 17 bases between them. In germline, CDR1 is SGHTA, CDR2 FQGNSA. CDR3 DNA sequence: TGTGCCAGCAGCCCAGCTTCGGGTCGGTACAATCAGCCCCAGCATTTT. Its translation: CASSPASGRYNQPQHF.

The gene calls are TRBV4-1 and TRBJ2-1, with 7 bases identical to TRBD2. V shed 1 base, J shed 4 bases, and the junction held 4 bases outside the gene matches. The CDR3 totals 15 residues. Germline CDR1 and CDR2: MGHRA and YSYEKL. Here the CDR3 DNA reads TGCGCCAGCAGCCAAGTACTAGCGAAGTACAATGAGCAGTTCTTC. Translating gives CASSQVLAKYNEQFF.

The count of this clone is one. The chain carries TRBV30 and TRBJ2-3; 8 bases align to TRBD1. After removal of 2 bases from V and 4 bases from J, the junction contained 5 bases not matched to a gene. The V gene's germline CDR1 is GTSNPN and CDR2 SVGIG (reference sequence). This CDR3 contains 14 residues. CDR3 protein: CAWSPGGSPDTQYF. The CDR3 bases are TGTGCCTGGAGTCCAGGGGGCTCCCCAGATACGCAGTATTTT.

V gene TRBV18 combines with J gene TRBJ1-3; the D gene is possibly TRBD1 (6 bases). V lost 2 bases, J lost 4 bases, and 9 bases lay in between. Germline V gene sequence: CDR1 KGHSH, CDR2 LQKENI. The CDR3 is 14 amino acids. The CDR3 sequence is CASSPRGSGNTIYF. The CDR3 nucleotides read TGTGCCAGCTCACCAAGGGGGTCCGGAAACACCATATATTTT. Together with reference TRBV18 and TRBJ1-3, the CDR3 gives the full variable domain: NAGVMQNPRHLVRRRGQEARLRCSPMKGHSHVYWYRQLPEEGLKFMVYLQKENIIDESGMPKERFSAEFPKEGPSILRIQQVVRGDSAAYFCASSPRGSGNTIYFGEGSWLTVV.